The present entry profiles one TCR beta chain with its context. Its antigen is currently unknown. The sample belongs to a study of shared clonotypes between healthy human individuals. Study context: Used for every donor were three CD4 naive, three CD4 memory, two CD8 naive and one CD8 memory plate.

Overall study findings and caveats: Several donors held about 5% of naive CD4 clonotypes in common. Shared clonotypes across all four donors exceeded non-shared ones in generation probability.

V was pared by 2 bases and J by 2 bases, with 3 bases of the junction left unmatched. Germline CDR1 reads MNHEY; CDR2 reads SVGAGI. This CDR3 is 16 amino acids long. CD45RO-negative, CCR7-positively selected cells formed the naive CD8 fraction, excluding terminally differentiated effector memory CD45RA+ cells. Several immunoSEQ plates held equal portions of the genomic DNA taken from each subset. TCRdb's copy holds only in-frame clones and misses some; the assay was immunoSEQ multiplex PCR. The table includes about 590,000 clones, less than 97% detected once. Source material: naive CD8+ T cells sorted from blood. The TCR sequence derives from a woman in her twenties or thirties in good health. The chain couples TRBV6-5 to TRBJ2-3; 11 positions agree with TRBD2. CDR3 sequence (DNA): TGTGCCAGCAGTTACAGACTAGCGGGGTCCACAGATACGCAGTATTTT. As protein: CASSYRLAGSTDTQYF.